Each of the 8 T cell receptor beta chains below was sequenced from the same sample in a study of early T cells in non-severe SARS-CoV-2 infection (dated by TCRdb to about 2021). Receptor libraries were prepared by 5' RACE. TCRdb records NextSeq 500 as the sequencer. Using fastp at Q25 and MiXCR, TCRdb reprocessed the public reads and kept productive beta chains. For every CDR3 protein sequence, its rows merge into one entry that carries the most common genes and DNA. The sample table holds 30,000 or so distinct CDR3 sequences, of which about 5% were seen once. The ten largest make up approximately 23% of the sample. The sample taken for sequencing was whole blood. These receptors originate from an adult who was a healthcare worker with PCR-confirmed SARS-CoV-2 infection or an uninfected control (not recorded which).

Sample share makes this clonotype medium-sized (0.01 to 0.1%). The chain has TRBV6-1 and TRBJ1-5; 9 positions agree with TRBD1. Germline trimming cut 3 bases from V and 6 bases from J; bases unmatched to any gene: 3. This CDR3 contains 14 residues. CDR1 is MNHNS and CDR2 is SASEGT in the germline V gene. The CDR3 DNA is TGTGCCAGCAGTGACTACAGGGGGCCTCAGCCCCAGCATTTT. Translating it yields CASSDYRGPQPQHF.

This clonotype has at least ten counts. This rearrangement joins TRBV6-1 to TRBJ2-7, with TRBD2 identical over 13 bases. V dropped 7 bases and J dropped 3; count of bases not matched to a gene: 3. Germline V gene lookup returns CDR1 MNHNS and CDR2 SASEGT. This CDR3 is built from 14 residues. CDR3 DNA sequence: TGTGCCAGCACCCGACTAGCGGGGGGCTACGAGCAGTACTTC. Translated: CASTRLAGGYEQYF.

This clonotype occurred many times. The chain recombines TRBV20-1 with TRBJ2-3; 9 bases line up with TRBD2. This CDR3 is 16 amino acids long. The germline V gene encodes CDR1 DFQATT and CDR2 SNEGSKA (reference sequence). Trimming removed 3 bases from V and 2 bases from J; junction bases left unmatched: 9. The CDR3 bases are TGCAGTGCTAGGGGAATAGCGGGAGTGAACACAGATACGCAGTATTTT. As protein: CSARGIAGVNTDTQYF.

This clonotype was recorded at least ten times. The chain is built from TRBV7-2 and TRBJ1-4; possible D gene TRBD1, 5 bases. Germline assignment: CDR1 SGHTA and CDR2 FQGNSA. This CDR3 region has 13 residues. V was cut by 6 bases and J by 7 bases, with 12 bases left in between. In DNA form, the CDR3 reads TGTGCCAGCAGACAAGGTCAGGGTGAAAAACTGTTTTTT. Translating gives CASRQGQGEKLFF.

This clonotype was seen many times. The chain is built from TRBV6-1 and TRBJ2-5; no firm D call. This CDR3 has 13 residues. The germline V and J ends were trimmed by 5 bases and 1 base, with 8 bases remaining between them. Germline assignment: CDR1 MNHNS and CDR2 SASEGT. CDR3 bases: TGTGCCAGCAGTCTGACATCCCAAGAGACCCAGTACTTC. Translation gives CASSLTSQETQYF.

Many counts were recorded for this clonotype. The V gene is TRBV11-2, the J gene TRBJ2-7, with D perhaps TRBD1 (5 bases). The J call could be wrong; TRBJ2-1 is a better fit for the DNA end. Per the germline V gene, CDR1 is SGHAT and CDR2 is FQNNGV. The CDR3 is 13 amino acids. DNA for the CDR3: TGTGCCAGCAGCTTAGGAGACAGCGTCGAGCAGTTCTTC. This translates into CASSLGDSVEQFF.

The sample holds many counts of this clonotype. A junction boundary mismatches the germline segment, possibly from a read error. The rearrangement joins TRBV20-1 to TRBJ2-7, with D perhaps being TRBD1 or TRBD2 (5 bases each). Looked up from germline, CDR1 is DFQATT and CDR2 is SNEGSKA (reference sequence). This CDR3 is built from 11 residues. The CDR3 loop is CSARGVGEQYF. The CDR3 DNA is TGCAGTGCAAGAGGGGTAGGCGAGCAGTACTTC.

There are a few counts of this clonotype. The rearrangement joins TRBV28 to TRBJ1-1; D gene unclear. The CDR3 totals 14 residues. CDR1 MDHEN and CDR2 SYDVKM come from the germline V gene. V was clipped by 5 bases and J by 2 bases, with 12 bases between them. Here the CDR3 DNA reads TGTGCCAGCAGTCCCGGAGATAAAAACACTGAAGCTTTCTTT. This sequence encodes CASSPGDKNTEAFF.